These 19 T cell receptor beta chains originate from one sample sequenced in a study of T cell repertoires in cytomegalovirus infection. TCRdb passed the reads through MiXCR, listing each CDR3 protein once. The data contain just over 450,000 distinct CDR3 sequences, about 42% of them seen just once; the ten biggest clones take up about two fifths. Their antigens remain unidentified. Material: cultured PBMCs, obtained from culture after CMV antigen stimulation. The source is a human donor in good health (CMV status not recorded). Some clones in this sample may be carry-over from other donors' samples.

This clonotype was picked up a small number of times. The rearrangement uses TRBV12-3 or TRBV12-4 and TRBJ2-5; 12 nucleotides line up with TRBD2. Trimming removed 3 bases from V and 6 bases from J; junction bases left unmatched: 5. The CDR3 has 15 amino acids. CDR3 protein: CASSFRTSGAKTQYF. The CDR3 DNA is TGTGCCAGCAGTTTCCGGACTAGCGGGGCGAAGACCCAGTACTTC.

The chain employs TRBV15 and TRBJ2-2; perhaps TRBD1 as D (5 bases). The CDR3 covers 15 residues. The V gene's germline CDR1 is LNHNV and CDR2 YYDKDF (reference sequence). V lost 4 bases and J lost 1, with 10 bases in between. CDR3 in amino acids: CATSNPRVNTGELFF. As DNA, the CDR3 is TGTGCCACCAGCAACCCCAGGGTGAACACCGGGGAGCTGTTTTTT.

This chain joins TRBV7-6 and TRBJ2-1, with 10 bases identical to TRBD1. The germline V gene encodes CDR1 SGHVS and CDR2 FNYEAQ. Trimming removed 3 bases from V and 5 bases from J; junction bases left unmatched: 7. CDR3 size: 16 residues. The chain's CDR3 is CASSFTRDRGNNEQFF. CDR3 coding DNA: TGTGCCAGCAGCTTTACACGGGACAGGGGAAACAATGAGCAGTTCTTC. Looking up the rest from reference TRBV7-6 and TRBJ2-1 gives the full variable domain: GAGVSQSPRYKVTKRGQDVALRCDPISGHVSLYWYRQALGQGPEFLTYFNYEAQQDKSGLPNDRFSAERPEGSISTLTIQRTEQRDSAMYRCASSFTRDRGNNEQFFGPGTRLTVL.

The chain recombines TRBV11-2 with TRBJ2-3; no clear D gene. The CDR3 runs to 15 residues. The V and J ends lost 2 bases and 0 bases respectively, with 9 bases between them. Germline V CDR1 and CDR2: SGHAT, FQNNGV. The CDR3 is CASSLIGSSTDTQYF. The CDR3 bases are TGTGCCAGCAGCTTAATCGGATCTAGCACAGATACGCAGTATTTT.

This chain links TRBV6-6 with TRBJ2-7, with a weak D call TRBD2 (6 bases). CDR1 is MNHNY, CDR2 SVGAGI, per germline (reference sequence). V lost 5 bases to trimming and J lost 2 bases, with 19 bases between them. The CDR3 spans 16 residues. The CDR3 DNA sequence: TGTGCCAGCAGTGGAGGGGACCTCATGAAACCCTACGAGCAGTACTTC. This encodes CASSGGDLMKPYEQYF.

At least ten counts were recorded for this clonotype. The CDR3 region is CASSLVGDRGSPLHF. The CDR3 nucleotides read TGTGCCAGCAGCTTAGTGGGGGACAGGGGTTCACCCCTCCACTTT. The V call is TRBV7-2, the J call TRBJ1-6; 10 bases align to TRBD1. In germline, CDR1 is SGHTA, CDR2 FQGNSA. The CDR3 consists of 15 residues. V lost 1 base to trimming and J lost 9 bases; unmatched junction nucleotides: 3. The complete variable domain, with remaining parts taken from reference TRBV7-2 and TRBJ1-6, reads GAGVSQSPSNKVTEKGKDVELRCDPISGHTALYWYRQSLGQGLEFLIYFQGNSAPDKSGLPSDRFSAERTGGSVSTLTIQRTQQEDSAVYLCASSLVGDRGSPLHFGNGTRLTVT.

V and J are TRBV7-2 and TRBJ2-7; a possible D gene is TRBD1 (6 bases). From germline, CDR1 is SGHTA and CDR2 FQGNSA. This CDR3 is built from 15 residues. V lost 5 bases, J lost 1 base, and 15 bases lay in between. The CDR3 is CASSPQGTASYEQYF. CDR3 nucleotide sequence: TGTGCCAGCAGCCCTCAGGGGACGGCATCCTACGAGCAGTACTTC. The full variable domain, rest sourced from reference TRBV7-2 and TRBJ2-7, is GAGVSQSPSNKVTEKGKDVELRCDPISGHTALYWYRQSLGQGLEFLIYFQGNSAPDKSGLPSDRFSAERTGGSVSTLTIQRTQQEDSAVYLCASSPQGTASYEQYFGPGTRLTVT.

This clonotype was seen just once. The chain has TRBV11-2 and TRBJ2-3; 11 bases match TRBD2. The CDR3 is made up of 17 amino acids. V shed 1 base and J 1 base; nucleotides not matched to a gene: 4. Germline V gives CDR1 SGHAT, CDR2 FQNNGV. In nucleotides, the CDR3 is TGTGCCAGCAGCTTAGGACTAGCGGGATCTGGCACAGATACGCAGTATTTT. It encodes CASSLGLAGSGTDTQYF.

V and J are TRBV19 and TRBJ1-2; 8 bases agree with TRBD1. Germline V lookup: CDR1 LNHDA, CDR2 SQIVND (reference sequence). J gave up 2 bases and V 6 bases, and 5 bases lay outside the gene matches. This CDR3 spans 14 amino acids. The CDR3 spells CASSRQGINYGYTF. The CDR3 DNA reads TGTGCCAGTAGCCGACAGGGGATAAACTATGGCTACACCTTC.

This clonotype appeared a few times. The chain links TRBV12-3 or TRBV12-4 to TRBJ2-7; tentatively, D is TRBD1 (5 bases). V was pared by 2 bases and J by 5 bases, with 10 bases between. The CDR3 is 13 amino acids. The DNA for the CDR3 is TGTGCCAGCAGTTTAATCCCAGGGAACGAGCAGTACTTC. Amino acids: CASSLIPGNEQYF.

This clonotype was detected once. The V call is TRBV6-8, the J call TRBJ2-1; 10 positions match TRBD2. V dropped 6 bases and J dropped 4; count of bases not matched to a gene: 6. Germline-derived CDR1 and CDR2 are MNHGY and SAAAGT. CDR3 length equals 15 residues. Written as DNA, the CDR3 is TGTGCCAGCAGACAAACTAGCGGGGATTACAATGAGCAGTTCTTC. Protein: CASRQTSGDYNEQFF.

The rearrangement joins TRBV19 to TRBJ1-6; weak D call: TRBD1 (5 bases). CDR3 length: 15 residues. V was shortened by 5 bases and J by 10 bases, with 18 bases between the two germline ends. Germline V CDR1 and CDR2: LNHDA, SQIVND (reference sequence). Here the CDR3 reads CASSFFSGENSPLHF. In DNA, the CDR3 is TGTGCCAGTAGTTTCTTTTCGGGGGAAAACTCACCCCTCCACTTT.

This sequence joins TRBV7-2 and TRBJ2-7; 9 bases line up with TRBD2. This CDR3 is 15 amino acids long. The germline V gene has CDR1 SGHTA and CDR2 FQGNSA. V was clipped by 2 bases and J by 3 bases; unmatched bases: 5. The CDR3 DNA follows: TGTGCCAGCAGCTTAAGGGTAGCGGGAGTCTACGAGCAGTACTTC. It codes for CASSLRVAGVYEQYF.

This clonotype occurred a few times. The CDR3 sequence is CASNPRGRPLKNTEAFF. Written as DNA, the CDR3 is TGTGCCAGCAATCCTCGGGGGCGCCCATTAAAGAACACTGAAGCTTTCTTT. The chain joins TRBV6-2 or TRBV6-3 to TRBJ1-1; maybe TRBD1 (6 bases). This CDR3 spans 17 amino acids. Germline V CDR1 and CDR2: MNHEY, SVGEGT. V was trimmed by 7 bases and J by 1 base, leaving 22 bases between them.

The chain links TRBV19 to TRBJ2-2, with D perhaps TRBD2 (5 bases). Germline CDR1 is LNHDA and CDR2 is SQIVND (reference sequence). This CDR3 has 14 amino acids. Trimming took 10 bases from V and 5 from J, leaving 17 bases between them. This CDR3 reads CATSSPGGTGELFF. The CDR3 DNA is TGTGCCACTAGCTCACCGGGCGGAACCGGGGAGCTGTTTTTT.

This clonotype showed up just a few times. This chain connects TRBV11-2 to TRBJ1-1; 7 nucleotides agree with TRBD1. V was pared by 1 base and J by 3 bases, with 5 bases of the junction left unmatched. This CDR3 comprises 15 residues. Germline CDR1 is SGHAT and CDR2 is FQNNGV. The CDR3: CASSLVGRGYTEAFF. As DNA, the CDR3 is TGTGCCAGCAGCTTAGTAGGCAGGGGGTACACTGAAGCTTTCTTT.

J is TRBJ1-6 and V is TRBV20-1, with D possibly TRBD1 on 6 matching bases. The CDR3 spans 13 residues. Germline CDR1 and CDR2: DFQATT and SNEGSKA (reference sequence). V was pared by 3 bases and J by 12 bases, with 15 bases between. The CDR3, as DNA: TGCAGTGCTAGGAGGGGGTCCGGTCTACCCCTCCACTTT. This gives the protein CSARRGSGLPLHF.

The chain links TRBV12-3 or TRBV12-4 to TRBJ2-7; D is uncertain. Trimming removed 2 bases at V and 4 bases at J, with 9 bases between. This CDR3 is 13 amino acids long. CDR3 bases: TGTGCCAGCAGTTTAATTGGGTGGTACGAGCAGTACTTC. This codes for CASSLIGWYEQYF.

This rearrangement joins TRBV7-2 to TRBJ2-5, with 13 bases fitting TRBD2. The V gene end was trimmed by 5 bases and the J gene end by 6 bases; junction bases not matched to a gene: 3. Germline assignment: CDR1 SGHTA and CDR2 FQGNSA. The CDR3 totals 14 residues. The CDR3 DNA is TGTGCCAGCAGCGAGGGACTAGCGGGGAAGACCCAGTACTTC. This codes for CASSEGLAGKTQYF.